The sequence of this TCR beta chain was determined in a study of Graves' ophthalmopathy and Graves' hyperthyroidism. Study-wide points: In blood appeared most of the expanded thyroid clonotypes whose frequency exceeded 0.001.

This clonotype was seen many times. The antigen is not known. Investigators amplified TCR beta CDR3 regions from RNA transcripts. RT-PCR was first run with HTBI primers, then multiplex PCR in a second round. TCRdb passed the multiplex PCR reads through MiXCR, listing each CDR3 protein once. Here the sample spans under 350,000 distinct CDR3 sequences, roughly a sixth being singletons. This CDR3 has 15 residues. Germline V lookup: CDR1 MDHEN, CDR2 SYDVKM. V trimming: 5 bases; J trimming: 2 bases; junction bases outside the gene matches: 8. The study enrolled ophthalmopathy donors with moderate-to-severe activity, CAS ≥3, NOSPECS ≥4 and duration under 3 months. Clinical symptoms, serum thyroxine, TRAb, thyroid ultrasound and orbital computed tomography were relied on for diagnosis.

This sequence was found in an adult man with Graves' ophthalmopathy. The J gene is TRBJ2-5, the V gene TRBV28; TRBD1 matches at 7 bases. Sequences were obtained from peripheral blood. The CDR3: CASSPKQGWQETQYF. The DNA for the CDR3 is TGTGCCAGCAGTCCTAAACAGGGGTGGCAAGAGACCCAGTACTTC.